Each of the 21 T cell receptor beta chains below was sequenced from the same sample in a study of beta chain features in type 1 diabetes (dated by TCRdb to 2016 to 2019). The research as a whole found: In all four CD4+ subsets, TCRB CDR3 length was moderately but significantly shorter in type 1 diabetes patients.

Preparation of the library involved the immunoSEQ multiplex PCR assay. The High Capacity cDNA Reverse Transcription Kit was used to reverse transcribe all of the isolated RNA, meaning that expressed TCRB transcripts were what got sequenced. TCRdb mirrors the immuneACCESS table, restricted to in-frame sequences. Some clones are absent from its copies; in checked studies, under half trace to an unresolved V gene, and the reason for the others is unknown. The sample table lists some 350,000 clones, approximately 13% of them with a count of one. The ten largest clones take up about 0.016% of the sample. No antigen has been identified for these receptors. The sample taken for sequencing was naive CD4+ T cells from blood. Interpreted using the paper, the cell subset or site label stands for: true naive CD4+ T cells. The receptors come from a woman between 18 and 30 years old with type 1 diabetes.

The rearrangement uses TRBV20-1 and TRBJ2-1; D possibly corresponds to TRBD1 (6 bases). Germline assignment: CDR1 DFQATT and CDR2 SNEGSKA (reference sequence). The CDR3 consists of 11 residues. V lost 0 bases to trimming and J lost 15 bases, with 12 bases between them. CDR3 sequence: CSARDGGHPFF. DNA of the CDR3: TGCAGTGCTAGAGATGGGGGCCATCCGTTCTTC.

This rearrangement joins TRBV9 to TRBJ2-5; TRBD1 matches at 8 bases. V shed 0 bases and J 2 bases; nucleotides not matched to a gene: 6. CDR1 and CDR2 from the germline V gene are SGDLS and YYNGEE. The CDR3 totals 16 residues. The CDR3 DNA sequence: TGTGCCAGCAGCGTAGCATCCAGGGGGCTTCAAGAGACCCAGTACTTC. This translates into CASSVASRGLQETQYF.

This clone has more than one count but fewer than ten. The V gene is TRBV30, the J gene TRBJ1-5; tentatively, D is TRBD1 (5 bases). Trimming left V 4 bases short and J 0 bases short, with 16 bases between. CDR1 GTSNPN and CDR2 SVGIG come from the germline V gene (reference sequence). CDR3 length: 16 amino acids. DNA for the CDR3: TGTGCCTGGACGCGGGGTACAGGCCTTAGCAATCAGCCCCAGCATTTT. Its translation: CAWTRGTGLSNQPQHF.

This clone was counted between two and nine times. The chain links TRBV2 to TRBJ1-1, with unresolved D. The CDR3 covers 11 residues. The germline V gene encodes CDR1 SNHLY and CDR2 FYNNEI. V lost 9 bases, J lost 6 bases, and 11 bases lay in between. The CDR3 spells CARAVQSEAFF. For the CDR3, the DNA is TGTGCCAGAGCCGTACAGTCTGAAGCTTTCTTT.

J is TRBJ2-1 and V is TRBV5-4, with 14 bases aligning to TRBD2. The CDR3 runs to 15 residues. Trimming removed 4 bases from V and 8 bases from J; junction bases left unmatched: 5. CDR1 SGHNT and CDR2 YYREEE come from the germline V gene (reference sequence). CDR3: CASSPTSGRAHEQFF. CDR3 DNA sequence: TGTGCCAGCAGCCCGACTAGCGGGAGGGCCCATGAGCAGTTCTTC.

This clone showed up just a few times. The chain couples TRBV7-9 to TRBJ1-1; no definite D call. V was pared by 5 bases and J by 1 base, with 14 bases between. The CDR3 extends over 15 amino acids. Germline loops: CDR1 SEHNR, CDR2 FQNEAQ (reference sequence). The CDR3 DNA is TGTGCCAGCAGCCCATTCAGCGTTCCGAACACTGAAGCTTTCTTT. This translates into CASSPFSVPNTEAFF.

The chain employs TRBV6-6 and TRBJ2-2; 7 bases map to TRBD2. Germline values: CDR1 MNHNY, CDR2 SVGAGI (reference sequence). The CDR3 contains 14 residues. Trimming cost V 7 bases and J 7 bases; bases outside gene matches: 9. CDR3 loop: CASTLSSGFGELFF. The DNA for the CDR3 is TGTGCCAGCACCCTCAGTAGCGGGTTCGGGGAGCTGTTTTTT.

The V gene is TRBV9, the J gene TRBJ2-5; 9 bases align to TRBD1. The J call may not be correct, given that the DNA end is closer to TRBJ2-7. The V gene's germline CDR1 is SGDLS and CDR2 YYNGEE. The CDR3 has 15 amino acids. The DNA for the CDR3 is TGTGCCAGCAGCGTTGGACAGGGGTTTCCCTACGAGCAGTACTTC. It specifies CASSVGQGFPYEQYF.

This rearrangement joins TRBV28 to TRBJ2-7; 7 bases are a match to TRBD1. The CDR3 has 16 amino acids. Per the germline V gene, CDR1 is MDHEN and CDR2 is SYDVKM. J lost 1 base, V lost 5 bases, and 11 bases had no gene match. In nucleotides, the CDR3 is TGTGCCAGCAGTACCCCCAGGGGGTACCTATCCTACGAGCAGTACTTC. The encoded protein is CASSTPRGYLSYEQYF. The entire variable domain, with the rest obtained from reference TRBV28 and TRBJ2-7, is as follows: DVKVTQSSRYLVKRTGEKVFLECVQDMDHENMFWYRQDPGLGLRLIYFSYDVKMKEKGDIPEGYSVSREKKERFSLILESASTNQTSMYLCASSTPRGYLSYEQYFGPGTRLTVT.

This clone was observed many times. The J gene is TRBJ2-1, the V gene TRBV4-2; tentatively, D is TRBD1 (6 bases). V gave up 0 bases and J gave up 10 bases, with 16 bases separating them. Per germline, CDR1 LGHNA and CDR2 YNFKEQ. The CDR3 spans 15 residues. The CDR3 region has the DNA TGTGCCAGCAGCCAAGATATGCCCCAGGGGACAGAGCAGTTCTTC. Translating it yields CASSQDMPQGTEQFF.

In its sample, this clone was seen a few times. J is TRBJ2-7 and V is TRBV7-9; tentative D call: TRBD1 (5 bases). The CDR3 runs 14 residues. Per the germline V gene, CDR1 is SEHNR and CDR2 is FQNEAQ (reference sequence). V was cut by 0 bases and J by 6 bases, with 12 bases left in between. Written as DNA, the CDR3 is TGTGCCAGCAGCTTAGCGGGATCGACAGCCGAGCAGTACGTC. Translated, it gives CASSLAGSTAEQYV.

The CDR3 is CASRLGGQGAEQYF. CDR3 nucleotides: TGTGCCAGCCGGCTGGGGGGACAGGGGGCCGAGCAGTACTTC. The rearrangement uses TRBV7-9 and TRBJ2-7; 12 bases fit TRBD1. CDR3 length: 14 amino acids. Unmatched junction bases numbered 8, after V lost 8 bases and J lost 6 bases. CDR1 is SEHNR and CDR2 is FQNEAQ in the germline V gene (reference sequence).

The chain is built from TRBV7-2 and TRBJ2-5; the match to TRBD2 covers 7 bases. Germline lookup yields CDR1 SGHTA and CDR2 FQGNSA. The V and J ends lost 5 bases and 4 bases, in that order; junction bases with no gene match: 10. CDR3 length: 15 residues. CDR3 amino acids: CASSLSPLATETQYF. CDR3 DNA: TGTGCCAGCAGCCTCTCACCACTAGCGACAGAGACCCAGTACTTC.

This clone was detected a few times. This chain links TRBV5-1 with TRBJ2-2; D call uncertain. Trimming pared 0 bases from V and 0 bases from J, leaving 12 bases between. Germline V lookup: CDR1 SGHRS, CDR2 YFSETQ. This CDR3 is 17 amino acids long. The CDR3 is CASSLAPSGTNTGELFF. DNA for the CDR3: TGCGCCAGCAGCTTGGCCCCCTCCGGTACGAACACCGGGGAGCTGTTTTTT.

In its sample, this clone was seen a few times. The V gene is TRBV18, the J gene TRBJ2-2; the D gene is possibly TRBD1 (5 bases). V gave up 1 base and J gave up 5 bases, with 14 bases separating them. Germline V gene sequence: CDR1 KGHSH, CDR2 LQKENI. The CDR3 sequence is 16 residues long. CDR3 loop: CASSPRVAPGTGELFF. CDR3 in DNA: TGTGCCAGCTCACCACGAGTGGCCCCAGGGACCGGGGAGCTGTTTTTT.

The genes are TRBV7-3 and TRBJ2-1; D remains ambiguous. The CDR3 loop spans 14 amino acids. From germline, CDR1 is SGHTA and CDR2 FQGTGA. The V end lost 0 bases, the J end lost 5 bases, and 8 bases lay between the germline ends. This CDR3 is CASSLTVTDNEQFF. Here the CDR3 DNA reads TGTGCCAGCAGCTTAACTGTTACTGACAATGAGCAGTTCTTC.

The chain uses TRBV11-3 and TRBJ2-1, with no clear D. This CDR3 contains 13 residues. Germline CDR1 is SGHNT and CDR2 is YENEEA. Between the trimmed V and J ends, which lost 5 bases and 5 bases, there was a span of 10 bases. The CDR3 loop is CASSPTENNEQFF. Written as DNA, the CDR3 is TGTGCCAGCAGCCCCACAGAAAACAATGAGCAGTTCTTC.

This clone was found a few times. The V gene is TRBV7-2, the J gene TRBJ2-5; D call uncertain. The CDR3 runs 15 residues. The germline CDR1 and CDR2 sequences are SGHTA and FQGNSA. Between the trimmed V and J ends, which lost 8 bases and 5 bases, there was a span of 21 bases. CDR3 amino acids: CASDEGGYYLETQYF. As DNA, the CDR3 is TGTGCCAGCGACGAAGGCGGCTATTACTTGGAGACCCAGTACTTC.

This clone has just a few counts. This chain's CDR3 is CSVPGQGNGYTF. The CDR3 DNA reads TGCAGCGTACCGGGACAGGGGAATGGCTACACCTTC. The genes are TRBV29-1 and TRBJ1-2; 10 nucleotides agree with TRBD1. Germline V lookup: CDR1 SQVTM, CDR2 ANQGSEA. With 6 bases clipped from V and 6 bases from J, the junction kept 4 bases outside the gene matches. This CDR3 spans 12 amino acids.

The J gene is TRBJ2-3, the V gene TRBV27; D call uncertain. Deletions cut 3 bases from V and 3 bases from J, with 7 bases between. This CDR3 is built from 13 residues. Germline V gives CDR1 MNHEY, CDR2 SMNVEV (reference sequence). The DNA of the CDR3 is TGTGCCAGCAGTTTCCGAGTTACAGATACGCAGTATTTT. It encodes CASSFRVTDTQYF.

This clone showed up just a few times. This chain uses TRBV28 with TRBJ2-1; possible D gene TRBD2, 6 bases. CDR3 length: 14 residues. V gave up 2 bases and J gave up 5 bases, with 10 bases separating them. Looked up from germline, CDR1 is MDHEN and CDR2 is SYDVKM. CDR3 sequence reads: CASSLVAAHNEQFF. The CDR3 bases are TGTGCCAGCAGTTTAGTAGCGGCACACAATGAGCAGTTCTTC.